This TCR beta chain appears in the sequencing data of a study of regulatory T cells in long-lasting Graves disease. Whole-study findings and limits: Possibly, accuracy suffered from the small sample size.

This clonotype was seen at least ten times. Its target is not known. Time point here: persistent/refractory GD, antithyroid drugs over 5 years with positive TRAb. From PBMCs, RNA was extracted and then used to make the TCR library. Patients all came to the study from an endocrinology department in Xi'an, China. Relying on iRepertoire HTBI primers and Arm-PCR of CDR3 regions, the team built TCR beta libraries. MiXCR, run by TCRdb on the multiplex PCR reads, gives a single entry per CDR3 protein. The sample records approximately 500,000 distinct CDR3 sequences, about a fifth being singletons. Germline V CDR1 and CDR2: SGHTA, FQGNSA. The CDR3 has 15 amino acids. Trimming removed 0 bases at V and 8 bases at J, with 13 bases between.

The receptor's source is a female donor with Graves disease. The sequencing here drew on peripheral blood mononuclear cells (PBMCs), taken when the disease was refractory, from a patient treated with antithyroid drugs. The chain employs TRBV7-2 and TRBJ1-4; maybe TRBD1 (6 bases). The CDR3 spells CASSLAHREGEKLFF. The DNA of the CDR3 is TGTGCCAGCAGCTTAGCGCACAGGGAAGGGGAAAAACTGTTTTTT.